These T cell receptor beta chains were read from a single sample in a study of T cell changes during pregnancy in multiple sclerosis. Sequencing was performed with immunoSEQ multiplex PCR; in TCRdb, only in-frame clones are kept and a portion is missing. The table shows over 40,000 clones, with around 90% occurring only once. The input for sequencing was CD4+ T cells from peripheral blood mononuclear cells, taken in the second trimester of pregnancy. Source of these receptors: a female donor with multiple sclerosis, enrolled in a pregnancy study. CDR3s include the opening cysteine and the closing phenylalanine or tryptophan. The order of the fields is D gene, clone size, J gene, V gene, CDR3 DNA, CDR3 protein. D genes are given only for firm matches. Clone size, where shown, is once, few, many, or a class for clones that have expanded.

TRBD1 once TRBJ1-5 TRBV7-8 TGTGCCAGCAGCGTAATGACAGGGATTCAGCCCCAGCATTTT CASSVMTGIQPQHF
TRBD1 . TRBJ2-7 TRBV18 TGTGCCAGCTCATCCAGCACAGGGGTGGAGAACTACGAGCAGTACTTC CASSSSTGVENYEQYF
TRBD2 . TRBJ2-3 TRBV6-1 TGTGCCAGCAGTGAAGCGGGGGGAGGGGCAGATACGCAGTATTTT CASSEAGGGADTQYF
. . TRBJ1-2 TRBV18 TGTGCCAGCTCACCACCGCACAAATCTAACTATGGCTACACCTTC CASSPPHKSNYGYTF
TRBD1 . TRBJ2-7 TRBV5-1 TGCGCCAGCAGCTGGACAGGGGGCGCGGACGAGCAGTACTTC CASSWTGGADEQYF
. . TRBJ2-2 TRBV7-2 TGTGCCAGCAGCTTAAACCGCGGGGTCGGGGAGCTGTTTTTT CASSLNRGVGELFF
. . TRBJ2-3 TRBV6-5 TGTGCCAGCAGTTTATCCAGGGTGAGCACAGATACGCAGTATTTT CASSLSRVSTDTQYF
TRBD2 . TRBJ2-5 TRBV7-7 TGTGCTAGCAGCTTAGAGGGGAGGGGAAGGTCACAAGAGACCCAGTACTTC CASSLEGRGRSQETQYF
. . TRBJ2-2 TRBV21-1 TGTGCCAGCAGCAAAGAGGTTAGCGGGGGAATAGGCGGGGAGCTGTTTTTT CASSKEVSGGIGGELFF
. . TRBJ2-7 TRBV4-2 TGTGCCAGCAGCCAAGATCTCTCCTACGAGCAGTACTTC CASSQDLSYEQYF
. . TRBJ2-5 TRBV6-1 TGTGCCAGCAGGGACACTCCGGTGTCCCAGTACTTC CASRDTPVSQYF
. . TRBJ1-5 TRBV10-3 TGTGCCATCAGCGCCGGGACACCCAGGACGCGGGGCAATCAGCCCCAGCATTTT CAISAGTPRTRGNQPQHF
. once TRBJ1-2 TRBV7-8 TGTGCCAGCAGCCTCACAGGGTATGGCTACACCTTC CASSLTGYGYTF
TRBD2 . TRBJ2-3 TRBV5-1 TGCGCCAGCAGCTTACAAGCGGGGGGTAGTGGAGATACGCAGTATTTT CASSLQAGGSGDTQYF
. . TRBJ1-1 TRBV6-5 TGTGCCAGCAGTCCGGACCCAGGGGTGAACACTGAAGCTTTCTTT CASSPDPGVNTEAFF
TRBD2 . TRBJ2-7 TRBV5-4 TGTGCCAGCAGCCGGACTAGCGCGAGGATCTACGAGCAGTACTTC CASSRTSARIYEQYF
TRBD2 once TRBJ2-7 TRBV6-6 TGTGCCAGCAGTTACCCAGCGGGAGGATCCTACGAGCAGTACTTC CASSYPAGGSYEQYF
TRBD1 . TRBJ2-6 TRBV6-1 TGTGCCAGCAGTGAGAGGACAGGCCCATTCGGGGCCAACGTCCTGACTTTC CASSERTGPFGANVLTF
. . TRBJ2-3 TRBV21-1 TGTGCCAGCAGCAAAGCCGCCCTGACTAGCGGGAGGACAGATACGCAGTATTTT CASSKAALTSGRTDTQYF
TRBD2 . TRBJ2-7 TRBV5-4 TGTGCCACCCAGGGCGGGGGGGCGGGATACGAGCAGTACTTC CATQGGGAGYEQYF
TRBD2 . TRBJ2-5 TRBV15 TGTGCCACCAGCCAGCGGGGGAGTCAAGAGACCCAGTACTTC CATSQRGSQETQYF
TRBD1 . TRBJ1-2 TRBV19 TGTGCCACCCTCCCAGGGGGCCCTAACTATGGCTACACCTTC CATLPGGPNYGYTF
TRBD1 . TRBJ2-7 TRBV25-1 TGTGCCAGCAGGCCCGACAGGGTTAGCTCCTACGAGCAGTACTTC CASRPDRVSSYEQYF
TRBD1 . TRBJ1-5 TRBV4-2 TGTGCCAGCAGTCCGGACAGGAAGGTTAGTCAGCCCCAGCATTTT CASSPDRKVSQPQHF
. . TRBJ1-1 TRBV25-1 TGTGCCAGCAGTGGAGGAGGGAATGTTGTGAACACTGAAGCTTTCTTT CASSGGGNVVNTEAFF
TRBD1 once TRBJ1-1 TRBV5-1 TGCGCCAGCAGCTTGGCACAGGGGGCGAACACTGAAGCTTTCTTT CASSLAQGANTEAFF
TRBD1 few TRBJ1-1 TRBV6-5 TGTGCCAGCAGTTACCCGGGACAGGGGGCGACTGAAGCTTTCTTT CASSYPGQGATEAFF
. . TRBJ1-1 TRBV9 TGTGCCAGCAGCGTAGGGGGAGTGAACACTGAAGCTTTCTTT CASSVGGVNTEAFF
. . TRBJ2-7 TRBV7-2 TGTGCCAGCAGCACCCAAGGAGGGACGGTACTTACCTACGAGCAGTACTTC CASSTQGGTVLTYEQYF
TRBD2 . TRBJ2-3 TRBV6-5 TGTGCCAGCAGTTACTTGGCGGGGGGGGCCACAGATACGCAGTATTTT CASSYLAGGATDTQYF
. . TRBJ2-3 TRBV25-1 TGTGCCACTCAGGACAGCCGCACAGATACGCAGTATTTT CATQDSRTDTQYF
. . TRBJ2-1 TRBV6-6 TGTGCCAGCAGTTATCTGAATGAGCAGTTCTTC CASSYLNEQFF
. . TRBJ2-7 TRBV19 TGTGCCAGTAGTGCAGGGGGGTACGAGCAGTACTTC CASSAGGYEQYF
. . TRBJ2-5 TRBV29-1 TGCAGCGTTGGCCCTAGTATCACGAAGACCCAGTACTTC CSVGPSITKTQYF
TRBD2 once TRBJ2-1 TRBV2 TGTGCCAGCAGCGTAACAAGACTAGCGGGGGGAAGGGGTGAGCAGTTCTTC CASSVTRLAGGRGEQFF
TRBD1 . TRBJ2-7 TRBV29-1 TGCAGCGTACTGGGACAGGGGTGGGAGCAGTACTTC CSVLGQGWEQYF
TRBD1 . TRBJ2-1 TRBV18 TGTGCCAGCTCACCGTATGGGACAGGCGACTACAATGAGCAGTTCTTC CASSPYGTGDYNEQFF
TRBD1 . TRBJ1-2 TRBV2 TGTGCCAGCAATGGGGACAGGGCTGGCTACACCTTC CASNGDRAGYTF
. . TRBJ2-7 TRBV6-6 TGTGCCAGCAGAATAGGGCAAGGTGAGGTATCGGGGGAGCAGTACTTC CASRIGQGEVSGEQYF
. . TRBJ1-2 TRBV4-1 TGCGCCAGCAGCTCCCCCCTTCCAGGGAAGGATGGGTACACCTTC CASSSPLPGKDGYTF
TRBD2 once TRBJ2-7 TRBV6-4 TGTGCCAGCCATTCCTCTGGGGCAGCGGGGGGGTCCTACGAGCAGTACTTC CASHSSGAAGGSYEQYF
TRBD2 . TRBJ2-5 TRBV5-1 TGCGCCAGCAGCTTGGTTGGGGGGGAACAGACCCAGTACTTC CASSLVGGEQTQYF
TRBD2 once TRBJ2-7 TRBV7-9 TGTGCCAGCACCAAACTAGCGGGAGCCTACGAGCAGTACTTC CASTKLAGAYEQYF
. . TRBJ2-7 TRBV7-9 TGTGCCAGCAGCGCCCCAGGGCGCTCCTACGAGCAGTACTTC CASSAPGRSYEQYF
TRBD2 . TRBJ2-5 TRBV15 TGTGCCACCAGCAGAGAGGGGACTAGCGGGTTTCAAGAGACCCAGTACTTC CATSREGTSGFQETQYF
TRBD2 . TRBJ2-1 TRBV4-1 TGCGCCAGCAGCGACGGTGGCGGGAGCTACAATGAGCAGTTCTTC CASSDGGGSYNEQFF
. . TRBJ1-3 TRBV13 TGTGCCAGCAAATCCCTCCTCGGGGGAAACACCATATATTTT CASKSLLGGNTIYF
TRBD1 once TRBJ2-5 TRBV19 TGTGCCAGTAGTATCTTGGACAGGAGAGAGACCCAGTACTTC CASSILDRRETQYF
. once TRBJ2-7 TRBV5-1 TGCGCCAGCAGCTTGGGCACTGGTAGCACCCGATCGGAGCAGTACTTC CASSLGTGSTRSEQYF
. . TRBJ2-7 TRBV29-1 TGCAGCGTTATACCCCGGAGCTCCTACGAGCAGTACTTC CSVIPRSSYEQYF